A single sample gave rise to the 3 T cell receptor beta chains below, sequenced in a study of PD-1 blockade in mismatch repair-deficient tumors. Only in-frame clones appear in the TCRdb table, and some are missing; sequencing was by immunoSEQ multiplex PCR. The sample holds some 120,000 clones, more than 60% seen once. This specimen consisted of peripheral blood, obtained about 60 weeks after starting pembrolizumab. These receptors were collected from an adult with mismatch repair-deficient cancer.

This chain uses TRBV30 with TRBJ2-5; tentatively, D is TRBD1 (5 bases). V dropped 1 base and J dropped 4 bases, with 13 bases sitting between them. This CDR3 comprises 14 residues. CDR1 is GTSNPN, CDR2 SVGIG, per germline (reference sequence). The CDR3, as DNA: TGTGCCTGGAGTGCCGGGCAGGGTCCAGAGACCCAGTACTTC. It encodes CAWSAGQGPETQYF.

CDR3: CASSELGVTDTQYF. The CDR3 coding sequence is TGTGCCAGCTCCGAGTTGGGAGTCACAGATACGCAGTATTTT. The chain carries TRBV11-2 and TRBJ2-3, with D possibly TRBD2 on 5 matching bases. V was trimmed by 8 bases and J by 2 bases, leaving 14 bases between them. This CDR3 comprises 14 residues. In germline, CDR1 is SGHAT, CDR2 FQNNGV. Drawing the rest from reference TRBV11-2 and TRBJ2-3, the complete variable domain is EAGVAQSPRYKIIEKRQSVAFWCNPISGHATLYWYQQILGQGPKLLIQFQNNGVVDDSQLPKDRFSAERLKGVDSTLKIQPAKLEDSAVYLCASSELGVTDTQYFGPGTRLTVL.

The gene calls are TRBV10-1 and TRBJ2-1; perhaps D is TRBD1 or TRBD2 (6 bases each). V was pared by 4 bases and J by 4 bases, with 14 bases between. The CDR3 has 15 amino acids. In germline, CDR1 is WNHNN, CDR2 SYGVQD (reference sequence). CDR3 bases: TGCGCCAGCAGTGGGGCAGGGGCGGGATACAATGAGCAGTTCTTC. As protein: CASSGAGAGYNEQFF.